Included here is one T cell receptor beta chain sequence, with context. Study processing details: It was from reference gene primer amplification that nucleated cell counts were estimated. Sequenced by immunoSEQ multiplex PCR; TCRdb stores in-frame clones only, minus some. D and trimming were read from the DNA, whereas the V and J calls and clone size are those reported in that table. The sample shows 300,000 to 450,000 clones, 85% of them seen only once. These data are taken from a study of blood T cell repertoires in COVID-19. About the study: Specimens from acute and convalescent COVID-19 originated in the United States, Italy and Spain. T cells, B-cell-depleted T cells, or PBMCs supplied cDNA or gDNA.

This sequence was found in a woman aged 18-30 years with acute or convalescent COVID-19. Sequencing was carried out using peripheral blood.

The CDR3 bases are TGTGCCAGCAGCGATACTAGCGGGAGGGCCGACGAGCAGTTCTTC. Protein: CASSDTSGRADEQFF. This chain connects TRBV9 to TRBJ2-1; the match to TRBD2 covers 13 bases. CDR1 SGDLS and CDR2 YYNGEE come from the germline V gene. This CDR3 has 15 amino acids. After removal of 3 bases from V and 10 bases from J, the junction contained 7 bases not matched to a gene. The full variable domain, completed using reference TRBV9 and TRBJ2-1, is DSGVTQTPKHLITATGQRVTLRCSPRSGDLSVYWYQQSLDQGLQFLIQYYNGEERAKGNILERFSAQQFPDLHSELNLSSLELGDSALYFCASSDTSGRADEQFFGPGTRLTVL.